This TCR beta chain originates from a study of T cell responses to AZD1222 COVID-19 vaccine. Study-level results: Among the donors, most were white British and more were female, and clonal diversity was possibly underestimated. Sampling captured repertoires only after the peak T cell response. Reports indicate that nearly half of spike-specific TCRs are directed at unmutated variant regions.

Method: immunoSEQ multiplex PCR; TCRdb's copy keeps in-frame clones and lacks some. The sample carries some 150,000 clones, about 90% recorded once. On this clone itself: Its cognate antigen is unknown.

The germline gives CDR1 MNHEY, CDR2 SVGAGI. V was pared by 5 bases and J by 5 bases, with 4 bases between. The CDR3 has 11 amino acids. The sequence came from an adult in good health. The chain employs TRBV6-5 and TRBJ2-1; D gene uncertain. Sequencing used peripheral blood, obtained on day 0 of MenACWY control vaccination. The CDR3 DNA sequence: TGTGCCAGCAGTATTAACAATGAGCAGTTCTTC. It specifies CASSINNEQFF.